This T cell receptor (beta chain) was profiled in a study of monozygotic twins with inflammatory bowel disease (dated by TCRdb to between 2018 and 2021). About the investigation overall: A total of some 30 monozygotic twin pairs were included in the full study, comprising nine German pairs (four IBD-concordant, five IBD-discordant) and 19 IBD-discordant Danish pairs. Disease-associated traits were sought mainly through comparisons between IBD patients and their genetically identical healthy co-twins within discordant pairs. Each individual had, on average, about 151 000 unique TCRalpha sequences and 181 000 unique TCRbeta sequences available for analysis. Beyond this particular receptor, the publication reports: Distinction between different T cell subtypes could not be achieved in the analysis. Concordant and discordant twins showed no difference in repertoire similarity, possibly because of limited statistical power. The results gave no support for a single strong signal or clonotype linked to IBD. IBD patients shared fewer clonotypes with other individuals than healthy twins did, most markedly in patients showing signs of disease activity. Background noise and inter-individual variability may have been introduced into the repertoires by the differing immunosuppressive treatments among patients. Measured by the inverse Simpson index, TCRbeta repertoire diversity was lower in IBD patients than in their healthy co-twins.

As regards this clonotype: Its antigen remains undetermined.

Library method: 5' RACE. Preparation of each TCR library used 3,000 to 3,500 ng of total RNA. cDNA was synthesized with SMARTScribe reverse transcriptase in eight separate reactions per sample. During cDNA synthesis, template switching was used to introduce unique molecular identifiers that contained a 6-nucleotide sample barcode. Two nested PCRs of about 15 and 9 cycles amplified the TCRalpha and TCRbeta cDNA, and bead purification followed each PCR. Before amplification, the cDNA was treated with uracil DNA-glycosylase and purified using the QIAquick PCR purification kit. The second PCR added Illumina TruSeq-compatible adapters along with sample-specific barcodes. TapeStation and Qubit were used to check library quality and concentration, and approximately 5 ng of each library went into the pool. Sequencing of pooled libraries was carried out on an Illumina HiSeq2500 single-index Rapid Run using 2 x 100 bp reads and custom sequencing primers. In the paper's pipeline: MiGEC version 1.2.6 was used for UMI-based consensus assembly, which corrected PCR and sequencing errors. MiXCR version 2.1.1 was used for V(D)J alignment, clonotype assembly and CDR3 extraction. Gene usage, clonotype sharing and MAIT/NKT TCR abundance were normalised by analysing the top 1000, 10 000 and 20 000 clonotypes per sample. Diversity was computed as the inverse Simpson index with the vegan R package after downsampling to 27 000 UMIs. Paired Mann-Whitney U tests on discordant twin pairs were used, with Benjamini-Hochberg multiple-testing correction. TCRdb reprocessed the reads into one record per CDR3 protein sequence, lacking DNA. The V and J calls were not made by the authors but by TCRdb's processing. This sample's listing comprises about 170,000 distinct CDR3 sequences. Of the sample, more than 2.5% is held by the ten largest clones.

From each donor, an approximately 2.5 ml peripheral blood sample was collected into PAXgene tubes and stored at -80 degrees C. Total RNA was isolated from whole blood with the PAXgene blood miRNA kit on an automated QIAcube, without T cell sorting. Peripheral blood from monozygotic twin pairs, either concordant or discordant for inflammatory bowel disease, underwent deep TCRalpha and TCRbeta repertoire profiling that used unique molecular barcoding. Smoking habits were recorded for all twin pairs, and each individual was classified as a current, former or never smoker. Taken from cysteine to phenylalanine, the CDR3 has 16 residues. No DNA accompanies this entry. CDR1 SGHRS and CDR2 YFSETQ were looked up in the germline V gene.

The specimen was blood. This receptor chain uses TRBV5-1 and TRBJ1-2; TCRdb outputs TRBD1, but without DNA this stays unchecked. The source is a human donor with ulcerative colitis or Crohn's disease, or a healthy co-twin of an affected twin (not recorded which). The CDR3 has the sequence CASSEPGQGTNYGYTF. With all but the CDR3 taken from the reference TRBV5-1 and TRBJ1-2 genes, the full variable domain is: KAGVTQTPRYLIKTRGQQVTLSCSPISGHRSVSWYQQTPGQGLQFLFEYFSETQRNKGNFPGRFSGRQFSNSRSEMNVSTLELGDSALYLCASSEPGQGTNYGYTFGSGTRLTVV.